The rows below give T cell receptor beta chains drawn from one sample of a study of T cell repertoires in cytomegalovirus infection. TCRdb re-analysed the reads in MiXCR, keeping a single row per CDR3 protein. The sample records about 740,000 distinct CDR3 sequences, roughly 36% being singletons. Material: PBMCs. These receptors came from a human donor in good health (CMV status not recorded). Some clones in this sample may be carry-over from other donors' samples. Both conserved end residues are part of each CDR3.

v_gene	CDR3aa
TRBV4-1	CASRPTPGGNYGYTF
TRBV28	CASSPIGSYEKLFF
TRBV12-3/TRBV12-4	CASSLASRNYGYTF
TRBV28	CASSFGGRGATEAFF
TRBV6-1	CASSDGLNTEAFF
TRBV27	CASSLEGTGDSYNSPLHF
TRBV9	CASSHWNRVDEQFF
TRBV13	CASSSREGVTGNTIYF
TRBV7-3	CASSRNPGETQYF
TRBV4-1	CASSALTDNEQFF
TRBV5-4	CASSLELGMNTEAFF
TRBV29-1	CSVGVLAPNYGYTF
TRBV7-2	CASSLAVRGEQYF
TRBV5-1	CASSLLPSGRPQETQYF
TRBV7-8	CASSTATLAGGTYEQYF
TRBV6-5	CASSYSIDRSGAPLHF
TRBV19	CASSPGQGRADTQYF
TRBV12-3/TRBV12-4	CASRLQGTDTQYF
TRBV27	CASSRLPPRLAGGPGAF
TRBV29-1	CSARGLLNYGYTF
TRBV28	CASSLFEGAGQPQHF
TRBV7-9	CASSSSYRETNEKLFF
TRBV29-1	CSVSERGASTDTQYF
TRBV7-9	CASSHRTDRWTQYF
TRBV7-2	CASSLGAGGYNEQFF
TRBV12-3/TRBV12-4	CASSLGSGKGNEQFF
TRBV23-1	CASTSPHPPAVNQPQHF
TRBV3-1	CASSQGFRNTEAFF
TRBV11-2	CASRAGGSYNSPLQF
TRBV3-1	CASSQALYNEQFF
TRBV6-5	CASSYIRGQFGELFF
TRBV12-3/TRBV12-4	CASLRDSTAGELFF
TRBV27	CASSFLTGQGATQPQHF
TRBV7-2	CASSLAWVDTDTQYF
TRBV19	CASSIGATGGTQHF
TRBV20-1	CSARDLRQDRGCEQYF
TRBV6-2/TRBV6-3	CASSYWRADTQYF
TRBV9	CASSVGTGGYGYTF
TRBV12-3/TRBV12-4	CASSPWTRLAAFF
TRBV5-8	CASSMRTNEQYF
TRBV28	CASSSGGRTGELFF
TRBV5-6	CASSFQSGSAYNEQFF
TRBV4-1	CASSQVERTYNEQFF
TRBV9	CASSMGQGEGNEQFF
TRBV6-1	CASSQGLAGVIYEQYF